This TCR beta chain is drawn from a study of T cell clusters in autoimmune cytopenias. The CDR3 is 13 residues long. Per germline, CDR1 SGHNT and CDR2 YYREEE (reference sequence). TRB rearrangements were amplified by touch-down multiplex PCR with mixed TRB-A/B primers. Using the multiplex PCR reads, TCRdb records one entry per CDR3 protein without DNA. The sample data list approximately 7,600 distinct CDR3 sequences. TRB amplification used approximately 250 ng of peripheral blood genomic DNA. Input material: peripheral blood. The TCR originated in a human donor with an autoimmune cytopenia or autoimmune hepatitis (not recorded which). The chain links TRBV5-4 to TRBJ1-2. The CDR3: CASSLGQPYGYTF.